The 26 T cell receptor beta chains below all came from one sample that was sequenced in a study of T-cell memory formation after mild COVID-19. TCRdb re-called the 5' RACE reads through MiXCR, storing one row per CDR3 protein. The sample lists 200,000 to 250,000 distinct CDR3 sequences, around 26% seen once, with more than 9.5% in the top ten. Sequencing was done on a sample of PBMCs or a T cell subset sorted from them (not recorded which). The receptors derive from an adult woman who had mild COVID-19 (a few samples of this study predate the infection). Cell type and time point are not known.

This clonotype showed up just once. This sequence joins TRBV20-1 and TRBJ1-5; D unresolved. Trimming left V 5 bases short and J 0 bases short, with 11 bases between. CDR1 is DFQATT, CDR2 SNEGSKA, per germline (reference sequence). The CDR3 sequence is 14 residues long. The CDR3 sequence is CSALSDYSNQPQHF. The CDR3 nucleotides are TGCAGTGCTTTAAGCGACTATAGCAATCAGCCCCAGCATTTT.

The chain employs TRBV6-2 or TRBV6-3 and TRBJ2-7; TRBD2 matches at 8 bases. The J segment lost 0 bases and the V segment lost 6 bases, leaving 13 bases of the junction unmatched. The CDR3 covers 17 residues. Germline V gives CDR1 MNHEY, CDR2 SVGEGT. The CDR3 sequence is CASRRRSGILSSYEQYF. The DNA for the CDR3 is TGTGCCAGCAGAAGACGTAGCGGGATACTTAGCTCCTACGAGCAGTACTTC.

The V gene is TRBV19, the J gene TRBJ2-2; 9 nucleotides line up with TRBD2. Germline CDR1 is LNHDA and CDR2 is SQIVND (reference sequence). The CDR3 length is 14 residues. V trimming: 8 bases; J trimming: 1 base; junction bases outside the gene matches: 2. The CDR3 is CASQTSGNTGELFF. CDR3 DNA sequence: TGTGCCAGTCAGACTAGCGGGAACACCGGGGAGCTGTTTTTT.

A few counts support this clonotype. V is TRBV24-1 and J is TRBJ1-1, with 9 bases identical to TRBD1. CDR1 and CDR2 (germline): KGHDR, SFDVKD. This CDR3 is 16 amino acids long. V gave up 3 bases and J gave up 0 bases; unmatched junction bases: 4. The CDR3 DNA is TGTGCCACCAGTGATACGACAGGGGGAATGAACACTGAAGCTTTCTTT. Translated: CATSDTTGGMNTEAFF.

Ten or more counts support this clonotype. The chain employs TRBV5-1 and TRBJ2-5; D might be TRBD1 (5 bases). V was shortened by 3 bases and J by 3 bases, with 18 bases between the two germline ends. CDR1 SGHRS and CDR2 YFSETQ come from the germline V gene. CDR3 length: 16 residues. CDR3 amino acids: CASSSRQIGAEETQYF. The CDR3 DNA reads as TGCGCCAGCAGCTCGAGACAGATAGGGGCCGAAGAGACCCAGTACTTC.

The sample holds a few counts of this clonotype. The chain links TRBV9 to TRBJ1-1; unclear D gene. V was pared by 3 bases and J by 5 bases, with 8 bases between. The CDR3 extends over 12 amino acids. Per germline, CDR1 SGDLS and CDR2 YYNGEE. CDR3 sequence reads: CASSADETEAFF. The DNA of the CDR3 is TGTGCCAGCAGCGCGGACGAGACTGAAGCTTTCTTT.

The chain has TRBV29-1 and TRBJ2-7; TRBD2 agrees at 11 bases. The trim removed 1 base at V and 11 bases at J, leaving 13 bases unmatched. CDR1 SQVTM and CDR2 ANQGSEA come from the germline V gene. The CDR3 is 15 residues long. CDR3 protein: CSVEGATSGKKREYF. For the CDR3, the DNA is TGCAGCGTTGAAGGGGCGACTAGCGGGAAGAAGAGGGAGTACTTC.

This clonotype has only a few counts. The chain combines TRBV7-9 with TRBJ2-5, with D perhaps matching TRBD2 (5 bases). CDR1 is SEHNR and CDR2 is FQNEAQ in the germline V gene (reference sequence). V gave up 2 bases and J gave up 5 bases, with 21 bases separating them. CDR3 size: 17 residues. CDR3 in DNA: TGTGCCAGCAGCTTAAGAGAAGTCCTCCTAGGCGGGGAGACCCAGTACTTC. Translated, it gives CASSLREVLLGGETQYF. Filled out from reference TRBV7-9 and TRBJ2-5, the complete variable domain reads DTGVSQNPRHKITKRGQNVTFRCDPISEHNRLYWYRQTLGQGPEFLTYFQNEAQLEKSRLLSDRFSAERPKGSFSTLEIQRTEQGDSAMYLCASSLREVLLGGETQYFGPGTRLLVL.

CDR3 loop: CASSQEWDEAFF. DNA of the CDR3: TGTGCCAGCAGCCAAGAGTGGGATGAAGCTTTCTTT. The V gene is TRBV4-2, the J gene TRBJ1-1, with unresolved D. This CDR3 has 12 amino acids. Between the trimmed V and J ends, which lost 0 bases and 7 bases, there was a span of 6 bases. The germline CDR1 and CDR2 sequences are LGHNA and YNFKEQ.

The J gene is TRBJ1-2, the V gene TRBV12-3 or TRBV12-4; possible D gene TRBD1, 5 bases. Trimming removed 2 bases from V and 8 bases from J, with 15 bases in between. This CDR3 has 14 residues. CDR3 sequence reads: CASSLQGGDRGYTF. The DNA of the CDR3 is TGTGCCAGCAGTTTACAGGGAGGGGATAGGGGCTACACCTTC.

The chain employs TRBV13 and TRBJ1-2; the D gene is possibly TRBD1 (6 bases). There are 13 residues in the CDR3. V dropped 0 bases and J dropped 7 bases, with 9 bases sitting between them. Germline V gives CDR1 PRHDT, CDR2 FYEKMQ (reference sequence). DNA of the CDR3: TGTGCCAGCAGCTTAGGCACAGGGTTTGGCTACACCTTC. Protein sequence: CASSLGTGFGYTF.

The genes are TRBV7-9 and TRBJ2-2, with 7 positions matching TRBD1. With 11 bases clipped from V and 3 bases from J, the junction kept 6 bases outside the gene matches. CDR1 and CDR2 (germline): SEHNR, FQNEAQ (reference sequence). The CDR3 has 13 amino acids. CDR3 region: CAPGTEYTGELFF. The CDR3, as DNA: TGTGCCCCCGGGACAGAGTACACCGGGGAGCTGTTTTTT.

This clonotype was picked up a small number of times. An end of the junction differs from the germline gene, which may be a read error. The V and J genes are TRBV3-1 and TRBJ2-3; tentatively, D is TRBD1 (6 bases). CDR3 size: 18 residues. CDR1 is LGHDT and CDR2 is YNNKEL in the germline V gene (reference sequence). CDR3 sequence reads: CASSQAQGRSLGTDTQYF. CDR3 bases: TGTGCCAGCAGTCAAGCGCAGGGGAGAAGCCTCGGCACAGATACGCAGTATTTT.

This clonotype was seen only once. This chain links TRBV20-1 with TRBJ2-5, with 11 bases fitting TRBD2. This CDR3 has 15 residues. Germline V gene sequence: CDR1 DFQATT, CDR2 SNEGSKA (reference sequence). With 3 bases clipped from V and 4 bases from J, the junction kept 7 bases outside the gene matches. As DNA, the CDR3 is TGCAGTGCTAGGGAGACTAGCGGGATTGTAGAGACCCAGTACTTC. Its translation is CSARETSGIVETQYF.

The J gene is TRBJ1-1, the V gene TRBV5-1; D uncertain. The CDR3 has 12 amino acids. CDR1 and CDR2 from the germline V gene are SGHRS and YFSETQ. V lost 0 bases, J lost 9 bases, and 9 bases lay in between. The CDR3 protein is CASSLVGVQAFF. The CDR3 DNA sequence: TGCGCCAGCAGCTTGGTCGGGGTACAAGCTTTCTTT.

This clonotype was seen more than once but under ten times. The chain recombines TRBV7-8 with TRBJ2-3; D unresolved. Germline loops: CDR1 SGHVS, CDR2 FQNEAQ. Trimming left V 1 base short and J 6 bases short, with 8 bases between. CDR3 length: 13 amino acids. DNA of the CDR3: TGTGCCAGCAGCTTAGGACGACGGGATACGCAGTATTTT. Its protein is CASSLGRRDTQYF.

This chain's CDR3 is CASRPSGTGYGYTF. CDR3 coding DNA: TGTGCCAGCAGACCATCCGGGACAGGCTATGGCTACACCTTC. V gene TRBV3-1 combines with J gene TRBJ1-2; 8 nucleotides match TRBD1. Germline-derived CDR1 and CDR2 are LGHDT and YNNKEL (reference sequence). The CDR3 contains 14 residues. V dropped 6 bases and J dropped 4; count of bases not matched to a gene: 7.

The rearrangement uses TRBV12-3 or TRBV12-4 and TRBJ1-1; no clear D gene. V lost 1 base, J lost 4 bases, and 10 bases lay in between. CDR3 length: 14 amino acids. The CDR3 sequence: CASSLVNLVTEAFF. CDR3 bases: TGTGCCAGCAGTTTAGTGAATTTGGTCACTGAAGCTTTCTTT.

The chain recombines TRBV2 with TRBJ2-7, with D hard to call. The V end was cut by 9 bases, the J end by 0 bases, with 15 bases between. CDR3 length: 14 residues. Germline loops: CDR1 SNHLY, CDR2 FYNNEI. This chain's CDR3 is CASNDAGTSYEQYF. The CDR3 DNA reads TGTGCCAGTAATGACGCAGGTACCTCCTACGAGCAGTACTTC.

CDR3 loop: CASSLAGLAGEETQYF. CDR3 DNA sequence: TGTGCCAGCAGCTTAGCGGGACTAGCGGGAGAGGAGACCCAGTACTTC. This rearrangement joins TRBV7-2 to TRBJ2-5; TRBD2 matches 14 bases. The J segment lost 5 bases and the V segment lost 0 bases, leaving 2 bases of the junction unmatched. The CDR3 runs 16 residues. From germline, CDR1 is SGHTA and CDR2 FQGNSA.

CDR3: CATSDSPLSPYNEQFF. The DNA of the CDR3 is TGTGCCACCAGTGATTCCCCTTTAAGCCCCTACAATGAGCAGTTCTTC. The chain links TRBV24-1 to TRBJ2-1; D call uncertain. V was trimmed by 2 bases and J by 2 bases, leaving 12 bases between them. Germline V gene lookup returns CDR1 KGHDR and CDR2 SFDVKD. The CDR3 length is 16 residues.

The CDR3, as DNA: TGTGCCAGCGGGAGGGACAGGGCAACCTACGAGCAGTACTTC. Protein: CASGRDRATYEQYF. The chain carries TRBV9 and TRBJ2-7; TRBD1 matches 9 bases. Trimming at V came to 7 bases and at J to 2 bases, leaving 7 bases not matched to a gene. CDR1 and CDR2 from the germline V gene are SGDLS and YYNGEE. This CDR3 has 14 amino acids.

In this sample, this clonotype turned up a few times. This chain joins TRBV5-5 and TRBJ2-7; D is unresolved. Trimming took off 0 bases at V and 0 bases at J, with 10 bases between the two ends. CDR1 SGHKS and CDR2 YYEKEE come from the germline V gene (reference sequence). The CDR3 is made up of 15 amino acids. The CDR3 nucleotides read TGTGCCAGCAGCTTGGGCCCGGACGGCTCCTACGAGCAGTACTTC. The encoded protein is CASSLGPDGSYEQYF.

The chain has TRBV3-1 and TRBJ1-2; tentative D call: TRBD1 (6 bases). The CDR3 covers 13 residues. Between the trimmed V and J ends, which lost 1 base and 6 bases, there was a span of 9 bases. The V gene's germline CDR1 is LGHDT and CDR2 YNNKEL (reference sequence). CDR3 coding DNA: TGTGCCAGCAGCCAAGGGGGGCGCAATGGCTACACCTTC. Translating gives CASSQGGRNGYTF. Drawing the rest from reference TRBV3-1 and TRBJ1-2, the complete variable domain is DTAVSQTPKYLVTQMGNDKSIKCEQNLGHDTMYWYKQDSKKFLKIMFSYNNKELIINETVPNRFSPKSPDKAHLNLHINSLELGDSAVYFCASSQGGRNGYTFGSGTRLTVV.

At least ten counts were recorded for this clonotype. V usage is TRBV28 and J usage is TRBJ1-5; no clear D. With 7 bases removed from V and 1 base from J, the gap between germline ends came to 11 bases. Germline CDR1 and CDR2: MDHEN and SYDVKM. The CDR3 length is 14 residues. The CDR3 DNA follows: TGTGCCAGCAAAAAGGCGGGGAGCAATCAGCCCCAGCATTTT. Translating gives CASKKAGSNQPQHF.

There are a few counts of this clonotype. The genes are TRBV7-2 and TRBJ2-3, with 7 bases matching TRBD1. CDR3 length: 16 residues. CDR1 is SGHTA and CDR2 is FQGNSA in the germline V gene. With 0 bases clipped from V and 5 bases from J, the junction kept 8 bases outside the gene matches. The DNA of the CDR3 is TGTGCCAGCAGCTTAGCGGTCAGGGGGTATGGAGATACGCAGTATTTT. It yields the protein CASSLAVRGYGDTQYF.